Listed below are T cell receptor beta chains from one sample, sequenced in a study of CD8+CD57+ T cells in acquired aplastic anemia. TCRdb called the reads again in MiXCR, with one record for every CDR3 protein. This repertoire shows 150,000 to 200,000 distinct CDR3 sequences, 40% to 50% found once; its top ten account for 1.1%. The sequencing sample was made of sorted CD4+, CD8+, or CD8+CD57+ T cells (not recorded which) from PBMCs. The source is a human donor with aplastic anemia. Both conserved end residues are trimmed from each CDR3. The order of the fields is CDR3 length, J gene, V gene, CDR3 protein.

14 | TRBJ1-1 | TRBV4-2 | ASSLETGGARTEAL
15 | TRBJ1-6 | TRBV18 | ASSPFVDRVGNSPLH
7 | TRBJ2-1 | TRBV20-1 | SATAKPV
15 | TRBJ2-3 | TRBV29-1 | SVDIRRLAGITDTQY
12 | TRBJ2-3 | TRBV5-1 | ASSTRGVTDTQY
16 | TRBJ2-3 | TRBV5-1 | ASSPSRTSGRGTDTQY
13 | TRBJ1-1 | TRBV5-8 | ASSLVPGSNAEAF
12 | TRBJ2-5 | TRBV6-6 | ASSYSNREETQY
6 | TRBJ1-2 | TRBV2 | ASTGPT
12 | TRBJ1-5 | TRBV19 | ASSPRDWNQPQH
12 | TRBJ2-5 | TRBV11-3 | ASSLTAGKETQY
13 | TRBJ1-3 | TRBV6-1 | ASRQPGTSGNTIY
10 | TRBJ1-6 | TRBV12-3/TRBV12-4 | ASSSGDSPLH
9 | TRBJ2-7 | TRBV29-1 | SVGGSRGQY
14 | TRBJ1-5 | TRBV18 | ASSPQVGGPNQPQH
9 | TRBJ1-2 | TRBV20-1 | SASGLYGYT
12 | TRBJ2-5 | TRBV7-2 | ASSLVPLQETQY
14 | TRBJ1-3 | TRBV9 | ACSVRGTLQENTIY
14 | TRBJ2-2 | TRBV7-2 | ASSLAGGAGTGELF
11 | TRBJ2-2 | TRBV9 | ASTRDSTGELF
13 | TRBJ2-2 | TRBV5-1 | ASSGGLAFTGELF
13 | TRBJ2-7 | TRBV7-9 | ASSLNAPNPYEQY
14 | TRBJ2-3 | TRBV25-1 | ASSEWADADGDTQY
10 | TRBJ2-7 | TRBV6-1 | ASSPNRGRLY
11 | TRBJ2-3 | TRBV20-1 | SAIHTGPDTQY
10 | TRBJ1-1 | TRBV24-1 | ATSDRNTEAF
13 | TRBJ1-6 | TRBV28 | ASSPSGTGNSPLH
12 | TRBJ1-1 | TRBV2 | ASTQDTANTEAF
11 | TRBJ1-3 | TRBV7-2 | ASSPHRGNTIY
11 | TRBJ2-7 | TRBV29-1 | SALGQPVYEQY
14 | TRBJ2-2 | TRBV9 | ASSADLGAGTGELF
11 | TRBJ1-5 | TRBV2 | ASNRVNSQPQH
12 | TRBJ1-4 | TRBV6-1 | ASTLTRTGEKLF
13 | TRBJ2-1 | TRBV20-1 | SAPGQGGIYNEQF
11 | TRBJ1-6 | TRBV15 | ATSRGQQRPLH
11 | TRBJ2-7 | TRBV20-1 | SARERSSYEQY
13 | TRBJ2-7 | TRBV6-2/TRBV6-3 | ATDPPRTQSGEQY
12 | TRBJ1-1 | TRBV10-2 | ASSETRGRTEAF
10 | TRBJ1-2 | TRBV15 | ATSSKTAGNT
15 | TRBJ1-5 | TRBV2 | ASSESGGGWSNQPQH
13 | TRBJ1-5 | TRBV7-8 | ASSQRQGSYQPQH
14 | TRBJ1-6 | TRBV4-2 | ASSKLQGALVSPLH
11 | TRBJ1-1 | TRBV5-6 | ASNSGTGLEAF
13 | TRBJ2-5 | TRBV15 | ATSGGGGGEETQY
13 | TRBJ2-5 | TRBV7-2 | ASSLDPARVTTQY
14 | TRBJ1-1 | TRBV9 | ASSVTLDRVNTEAF
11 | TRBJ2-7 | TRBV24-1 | ATGGQGSYEQY
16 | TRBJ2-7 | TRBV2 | ASSEVEGWAATDYEQY
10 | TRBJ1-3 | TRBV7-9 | ASIQSGTALY
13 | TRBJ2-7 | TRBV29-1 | SGRGLSCRNYEQY
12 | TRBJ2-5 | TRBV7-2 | ASSLEPVSGTQY
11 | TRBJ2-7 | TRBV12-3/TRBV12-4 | ASSPIQGNEQY
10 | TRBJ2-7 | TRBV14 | ASSQVPHEQY
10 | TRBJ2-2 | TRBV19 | ASTGTSGELF
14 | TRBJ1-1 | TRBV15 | ATSRRQGPLNTEAF
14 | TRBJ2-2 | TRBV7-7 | ASSPRDRGADGELF
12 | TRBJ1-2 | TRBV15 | ATSADPGGYGYT